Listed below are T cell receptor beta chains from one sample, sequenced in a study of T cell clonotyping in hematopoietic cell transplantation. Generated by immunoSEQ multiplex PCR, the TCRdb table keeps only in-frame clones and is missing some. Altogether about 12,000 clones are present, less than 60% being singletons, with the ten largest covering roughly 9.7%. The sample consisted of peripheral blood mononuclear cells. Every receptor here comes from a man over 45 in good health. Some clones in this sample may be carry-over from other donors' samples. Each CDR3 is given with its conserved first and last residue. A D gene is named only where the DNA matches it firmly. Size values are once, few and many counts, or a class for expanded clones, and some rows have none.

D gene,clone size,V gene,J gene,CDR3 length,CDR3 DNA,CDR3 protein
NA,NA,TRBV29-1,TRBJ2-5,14,TGCAGCGTGCTCCAGGGGGGGATCGTAGGGACCCAGTACTTC,CSVLQGGIVGTQYF
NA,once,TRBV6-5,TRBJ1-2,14,TGTGCCAGCGGGTTAAGGGCGATTAACTATGGCTACACCTTC,CASGLRAINYGYTF
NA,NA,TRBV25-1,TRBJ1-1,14,TGTGCCAGCAGTGAATTGAGGGTCGGCACTGAAGCTTTCTTT,CASSELRVGTEAFF
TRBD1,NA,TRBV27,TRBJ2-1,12,TGTGCCAGCAGTACCCAGGGGGCGTGGAAGTTCTTC,CASSTQGAWKFF
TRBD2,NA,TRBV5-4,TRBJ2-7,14,TGTGCCAGCAGCTTGGCGGGAGGGAAAAACGAGCAGTACTTC,CASSLAGGKNEQYF
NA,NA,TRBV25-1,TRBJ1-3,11,TGTGCCAGCATCCTGGGAAACACCATATATTTT,CASILGNTIYF
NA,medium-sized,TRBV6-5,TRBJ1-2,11,TGTGCCAGTGTTGGTCCCTATGGCTACACCTTC,CASVGPYGYTF
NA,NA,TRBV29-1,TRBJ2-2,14,TGCAGCGTCGCATCCGGGACACCAACCGGGGAGCTGTTTTTT,CSVASGTPTGELFF
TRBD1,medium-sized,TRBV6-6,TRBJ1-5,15,TGTGCCAGCAGTTACAGTCAGGGGGCGGCTCAGCCCCAGCATTTT,CASSYSQGAAQPQHF
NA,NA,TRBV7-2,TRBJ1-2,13,TGTGCCAGCAGCCGTACAGGGAACCGTGGCTACACCTTC,CASSRTGNRGYTF
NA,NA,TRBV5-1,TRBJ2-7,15,TGCGCCAGCAGCTTGGCGGCAGGACTCTCCTACGAGCAGTACTTC,CASSLAAGLSYEQYF
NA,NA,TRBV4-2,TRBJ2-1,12,TGTGCCAGCAGCCACGTCCCGGATGAGCAGTTCTTC,CASSHVPDEQFF
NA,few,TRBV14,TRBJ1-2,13,TGTGCCAGCAGCCAGACAGGACTCTATGGCTACACCTTC,CASSQTGLYGYTF
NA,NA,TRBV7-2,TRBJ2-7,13,TGTGCCAGCAGCTCCCGACAGGATGGCGAGCAGTACTTC,CASSSRQDGEQYF
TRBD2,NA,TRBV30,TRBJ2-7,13,TGTGCCTCCCATGGACTAGCGGGAGTCGAGCAGTACTTC,CASHGLAGVEQYF
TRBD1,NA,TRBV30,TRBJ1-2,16,TGTGCCTGGAGGAGGGGGCAGGCAGTAGCTAACTATGGCTACACCTTC,CAWRRGQAVANYGYTF
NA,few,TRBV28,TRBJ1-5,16,TGTGCCAGCAGTCTACAGGGAGGAGGTAGCAATCAGCCCCAGCATTTT,CASSLQGGGSNQPQHF
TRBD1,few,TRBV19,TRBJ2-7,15,TGTGCCAGTAGTATAGAGACAGGGGGAGCCTACGAGCAGTACTTC,CASSIETGGAYEQYF
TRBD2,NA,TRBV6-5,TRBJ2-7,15,TGTGCCAGCAGTTCCAGACTAGCGGGTTCCTACGAGCAGTACTTC,CASSSRLAGSYEQYF
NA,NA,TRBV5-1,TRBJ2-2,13,TGCGCCAGCAGCCGTACCGGGGAGGGGGAGCTGTTTTTT,CASSRTGEGELFF
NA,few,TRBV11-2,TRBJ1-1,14,TGTGCCAGCAGCTTGGTGAGGGCGAACACTGAAGCTTTCTTT,CASSLVRANTEAFF
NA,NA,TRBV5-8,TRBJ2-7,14,TGTGCCAGCAGCACCCAGGACAGAACCTACGAGCAGTACTTC,CASSTQDRTYEQYF
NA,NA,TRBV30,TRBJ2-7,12,TGTGCCTGGAAGGACAAACCCTACGAGCAGTACTTC,CAWKDKPYEQYF
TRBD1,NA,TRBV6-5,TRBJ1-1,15,TGTGCCAGCAGTTACTCGACAGGGGCTAACACTGAAGCTTTCTTT,CASSYSTGANTEAFF
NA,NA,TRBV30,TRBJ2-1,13,TGTGCCTGGAGGGTTACGACGTGGGATGAGCAGTTCTTC,CAWRVTTWDEQFF
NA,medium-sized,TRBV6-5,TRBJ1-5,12,TGTGCCAGCGGGGGGGGCAATCAGCCCCAGCATTTT,CASGGGNQPQHF
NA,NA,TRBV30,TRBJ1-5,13,TGTGCCTGGGATACGGGCAGCTTGGAGCCCCAGCATTTT,CAWDTGSLEPQHF
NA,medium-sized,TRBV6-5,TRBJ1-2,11,TGTGCCAGCAGCTCCTTCGATGGCTACACCTTC,CASSSFDGYTF
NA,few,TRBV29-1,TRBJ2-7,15,TGCAGCGTTGAAGCACTGGTAGGGAATTCGGGTGAGCAGTACTTC,CSVEALVGNSGEQYF
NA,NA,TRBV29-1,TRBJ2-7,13,TGCAGCGCCCCGTCGGATTTCGGCAGCGAGCAGTACTTC,CSAPSDFGSEQYF
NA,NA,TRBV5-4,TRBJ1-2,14,TGTGCCAGCAGCTTCGACCGGGGGGCGACCGGCTACACCTTC,CASSFDRGATGYTF
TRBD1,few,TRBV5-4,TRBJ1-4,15,TGTGCCAGCAGCTCCCGACAGGGATGGGATGAAAAACTGTTTTTT,CASSSRQGWDEKLFF
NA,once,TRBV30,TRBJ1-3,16,TGTGCCTGGAGTGCCCGGCGATCTATAATTGGAAACACCATATATTTT,CAWSARRSIIGNTIYF
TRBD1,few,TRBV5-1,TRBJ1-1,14,TGCGCCAGCAGCGCCAGGACAGGCGGGACTGAAGCTTTCTTT,CASSARTGGTEAFF
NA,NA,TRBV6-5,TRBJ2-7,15,TGTGCCAGCAGTTACCCGACAGGAGTCTCCTACGAGCAGTACTTC,CASSYPTGVSYEQYF
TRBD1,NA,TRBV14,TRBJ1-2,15,TGTGCCAGCAGCCAGGGACAGGGGGTAGGCTATGGCTACACCTTC,CASSQGQGVGYGYTF
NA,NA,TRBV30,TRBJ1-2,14,TGTGCCTGGAGTCGACGACGGGACTTCGGTGGCTACACCTTC,CAWSRRRDFGGYTF
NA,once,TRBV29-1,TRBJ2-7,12,TGCAGCGTTGGGAGAGACTCCTACGAGCAGTACTTC,CSVGRDSYEQYF
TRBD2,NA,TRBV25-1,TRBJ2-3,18,TGTGCCAGCAGCGGGACTAGCGGGAGGGCCGCTGGCACAGATACGCAGTATTTT,CASSGTSGRAAGTDTQYF
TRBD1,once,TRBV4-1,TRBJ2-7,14,TGCGCCAGCAGCCACACGACAGGGGGTGACGAGCAGTACTTC,CASSHTTGGDEQYF
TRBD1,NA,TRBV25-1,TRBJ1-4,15,TGTGCCAGCGAATTGTCCCGGGACAGGGGTATGAAACTGTTTTTT,CASELSRDRGMKLFF
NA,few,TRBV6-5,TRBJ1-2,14,TGTGCCAGCAGCCCCCATACAGACGGCTATGGCTACACCTTC,CASSPHTDGYGYTF
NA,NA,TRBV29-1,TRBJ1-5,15,TGCAGCGTTGTAGTGGGGTCCGTGGGCAATCAGCCCCAGCATTTT,CSVVVGSVGNQPQHF